The rows below give T cell receptor beta chains drawn from one sample of a study of cytomegalovirus exposure and HLA in healthy donors. Here immunoSEQ multiplex PCR was the method, and the copy in TCRdb shows in-frame clones only, minus some. The sample shows roughly 120,000 clones, around 61% of them seen only once. The sample taken for sequencing was PBMCs. The receptors come from a young woman in good health and CMV-seronegative. The CDR3 runs from the conserved cysteine through the conserved F or W. D genes are given only for firm matches. A clone size is listed for some rows: how often the clone was seen (once, few, many), or a class if it is expanded.

j_call d_call clone_size v_call cdr3_nt cdr3_aa
TRBJ2-2 TRBD2 - TRBV7-9 TGTGCCAGCAGCCCAGGACTAGCGGGAGTTCGCACCGGGGAGCTGTTTTTT CASSPGLAGVRTGELFF
TRBJ1-2 - - TRBV7-9 TGTGCCAGCAGCTCCAACGGCTATGGCTACACCTTC CASSSNGYGYTF
TRBJ2-1 - - TRBV28 TGTGCCAGCAGTTTATTTCCTAGCGATGGCAATGAGCAGTTCTTC CASSLFPSDGNEQFF
TRBJ2-7 TRBD1 few TRBV19 TGTGCCAGTAGTCCAGCGGACAGGACCTACGAGCAGTACTTC CASSPADRTYEQYF
TRBJ2-7 TRBD2 - TRBV13 TGTGCCAGCAGCGTTACTAGCGGGAGGGCTTCCTACGAGCAGTACTTC CASSVTSGRASYEQYF
TRBJ1-1 - few TRBV7-3 TGTGCCAGCAGTCCCGGGAGGAACACTGAAGCTTTCTTT CASSPGRNTEAFF
TRBJ2-1 TRBD2 - TRBV28 TGTGCCAGCAGGCCGACCCGCCTAGCGGTATACAATGAGCAGTTCTTC CASRPTRLAVYNEQFF
TRBJ1-2 TRBD1 - TRBV28 TGTGCCAGCAGTGACAGACAGGGGGCGCGATATGGCTACACCTTC CASSDRQGARYGYTF
TRBJ2-2 - few TRBV6-5 TGTGCCAGCAGTTACCGGGACTCGAACACCGGGGAGCTGTTTTTT CASSYRDSNTGELFF
TRBJ2-7 TRBD2 - TRBV30 TGTGCCTGGAGTGTCGATATAGGTATAGCGGGGCTTCACTCCTACGAGCAGTACTTC CAWSVDIGIAGLHSYEQYF
TRBJ2-6 - once TRBV7-9 TGTGCCAGCAGCGCGACACCGGGACTTGGGGGGTCTGGGGCCAACGTCCTGACTTTC CASSATPGLGGSGANVLTF
TRBJ1-3 - once TRBV2 TGTGCCAGCAGTGCAGGGGACGGAAACACCATATATTTT CASSAGDGNTIYF
TRBJ2-2 TRBD2 - TRBV5-1 TGCGCCAGCTTTAGCGGGAGCGGAACCGGGGAGCTGTTTTTT CASFSGSGTGELFF
TRBJ2-1 TRBD2 - TRBV5-4 TGTGCCAGCAGCTTGGTGTCTGGGAGGGGCAATGAGCAGTTCTTC CASSLVSGRGNEQFF
TRBJ2-7 - - TRBV7-9 TGTGCCAGCAGCCCCCAGTCCAGGGTACCCGCCTACGAGCAGTACTTC CASSPQSRVPAYEQYF
TRBJ2-7 TRBD1 - TRBV27 TGTGCCAGCAGTTTATCCCCGGACAGGGCCTACGAGCAGTACTTC CASSLSPDRAYEQYF
TRBJ1-1 - - TRBV6-1 TGTGCCAGCAGTGAACAGGGCTGGTACACTGAAGCTTTCTTT CASSEQGWYTEAFF
TRBJ2-5 TRBD2 - TRBV6-5 TGTGCCAGCAGTTACTTGGCTAGCGGAGGGCAGACCCAGTACTTC CASSYLASGGQTQYF
TRBJ2-7 - - TRBV30 TGTGCCTGGAGTGAAGGGGGAGAGAGCTACGAGCAGTACTTC CAWSEGGESYEQYF
TRBJ1-4 - - TRBV4-1 TGCGCCAGCAGCCCCAGAGGGTGGGAAAAACTGTTTTTT CASSPRGWEKLFF
TRBJ2-1 - - TRBV18 TGTGCCAGCTCACCACAGAAGCGAAGCTCCTACAATGAGCAGTTCTTC CASSPQKRSSYNEQFF
TRBJ2-5 - - TRBV6-1 TGTGCCAGCAGTGAAAGGGGGGGGACTGCGGGGCGGGAGACCCAGTACTTC CASSERGGTAGRETQYF
TRBJ2-4 - - TRBV4-1 TGCGCCAGCAGCCACTCCGAGGCCTTTCAGTACTTC CASSHSEAFQYF
TRBJ1-2 TRBD1 - TRBV6-4 TGTGCCAGCAGAGAGTCCGGGACAGGGTATGGCTACACCTTC CASRESGTGYGYTF
TRBJ1-1 - - TRBV9 TGTGCCAGCAGCGTAGTTAGGGGAACCGGTGAAGCTTTCTTT CASSVVRGTGEAFF